These T cell receptor beta chains were read from a single sample in a study of identical twins. Each CDR3 protein gets one entry after TCRdb re-called the 5' RACE reads with MiXCR. The top ten hold approximately 7.9% of the sample, which has about 300,000 distinct CDR3 sequences, 9% to 15% seen once. These data were also filed under a second study, of yellow fever vaccine responses in identical twins.

The specimen was CD8+ T cells sorted from blood. These TCRs come from a woman between 18 and 30 years old in good health. The CDR3 runs from the conserved cysteine through the conserved F or W. D genes are given only for firm matches. Size tells how often a clone was seen (once, few, many) or the class of an expanded clone, and some rows leave it out.

TRBD1,few,TRBJ1-6,TRBV4-1,CASSRLTTGDNSPLHF,TGCGCCAGCAGCCGTCTCACTACAGGGGATAATTCACCCCTCCACTTT
-,-,TRBJ1-2,TRBV5-1,CASSLDGSGDYGYTF,TGCGCCAGCAGCTTGGACGGGTCGGGTGACTATGGCTACACCTTC
-,many,TRBJ2-3,TRBV4-1,CASSQALRGTDTQYF,TGCGCCAGCAGCCAAGCACTAAGAGGCACAGATACGCAGTATTTT
TRBD1,-,TRBJ1-1,TRBV9,CASSVVGQGNTEAFF,TGTGCCAGCAGCGTAGTGGGACAGGGGAACACTGAAGCTTTCTTT
-,few,TRBJ2-2,TRBV7-9,CASAPPNTGELFF,TGTGCCAGCGCGCCCCCGAACACCGGGGAGCTGTTTTTT
TRBD1,few,TRBJ1-1,TRBV20-1,CSAYTGGITEAFF,TGCAGTGCCTATACAGGGGGCATAACTGAAGCTTTCTTT
TRBD1,many,TRBJ2-3,TRBV7-8,CASSIQDRVEDTQYF,TGTGCCAGCAGCATCCAAGACAGGGTCGAAGATACGCAGTATTTT
-,-,TRBJ2-1,TRBV10-3,CATAPPYGGGQGEQFF,TGTGCCACCGCCCCACCTTATGGGGGGGGGCAGGGTGAGCAGTTCTTC
TRBD2,few,TRBJ2-2,TRBV11-2,CASSFIRAGVGGELFF,TGTGCCAGCAGCTTTATTAGAGCGGGAGTAGGCGGGGAGCTGTTTTTT
-,few,TRBJ1-1,TRBV7-9,CASSPLGQGLTEAFF,TGTGCCAGCAGCCCCCTAGGGCAGGGGCTCACTGAAGCTTTCTTT
-,few,TRBJ2-5,TRBV28,CASSSITSILETQYF,TGTGCCAGCAGTTCAATCACATCGATCCTAGAGACCCAGTACTTC
-,few,TRBJ2-5,TRBV25-1,CASSVLGGEETQYF,TGTGCCAGCAGTGTTCTCGGCGGAGAAGAGACCCAGTACTTC
TRBD2,-,TRBJ2-1,TRBV20-1,CSATVLAGIYEQFF,TGCAGTGCCACCGTCCTAGCGGGAATCTATGAGCAGTTCTTC
TRBD2,-,TRBJ2-1,TRBV11-2,CASTKREGRFYEQFF,TGTGCCAGCACGAAGCGGGAGGGCCGCTTCTATGAGCAGTTCTTC
-,few,TRBJ2-2,TRBV9,CASHPALSVANTGELFF,TGTGCCAGCCACCCCGCCCTCTCGGTCGCGAACACCGGGGAGCTGTTTTTT
-,-,TRBJ1-6,TRBV20-1,CSAPVGTSSYNSPLHF,TGCAGTGCCCCGGTAGGAACGAGCTCCTATAATTCACCCCTCCACTTT
-,-,TRBJ2-3,TRBV7-3,CASSFSGATDTQYF,TGTGCCAGCAGCTTTAGCGGTGCCACAGATACGCAGTATTTT
TRBD1,few,TRBJ1-2,TRBV5-6,CAGRTGGADGYTF,TGTGCCGGTCGGACAGGGGGCGCGGATGGCTACACCTTC
TRBD2,few,TRBJ2-1,TRBV27,CASSLESGSDNEQFF,TGTGCCAGCAGTTTAGAGAGCGGGAGTGACAATGAGCAGTTCTTC
-,-,TRBJ2-5,TRBV4-1,CASSLRLDQETQYF,TGCGCCAGCAGCCTCCGACTGGACCAAGAGACCCAGTACTTC
TRBD2,-,TRBJ2-7,TRBV15,CATSRDCGSSYEQYF,TGTGCCACCAGCAGAGATTGCGGGAGCTCCTACGAGCAGTACTTC
TRBD1,-,TRBJ2-1,TRBV24-1,CATREGQGAHNEQFF,TGTGCCACCAGGGAAGGACAGGGGGCCCACAATGAGCAGTTCTTC
TRBD1,many,TRBJ2-1,TRBV6-5,CASGLTGSEQFF,TGTGCCAGCGGACTGACAGGGAGCGAGCAGTTCTTC
TRBD2,-,TRBJ2-1,TRBV10-2,CASSDGGGGYNEQFF,TGCGCCAGCAGTGATGGTGGCGGGGGGTACAATGAGCAGTTCTTC
-,-,TRBJ1-1,TRBV12-3/TRBV12-4,CASSPTGQIEAFF,TGTGCCAGCAGTCCTACGGGACAAATTGAAGCTTTCTTT
-,few,TRBJ2-2,TRBV13,CASSTRTGAGELFF,TGTGCCAGCAGCACTAGGACGGGCGCCGGGGAGCTGTTTTTT
TRBD2,-,TRBJ2-1,TRBV15,CATSRPTSGVSYNEQFF,TGTGCCACCAGCAGACCGACTAGCGGGGTTTCCTACAATGAGCAGTTCTTC
TRBD2,-,TRBJ2-5,TRBV11-2,CASLSSGGVRTQYF,TGTGCCAGCCTTAGTAGCGGGGGGGTCCGGACCCAGTACTTC
TRBD1,many,TRBJ2-3,TRBV12-3/TRBV12-4,CASSRTGYTDTQYF,TGTGCCAGCAGTCGGACAGGTTACACAGATACGCAGTATTTT
TRBD2,few,TRBJ2-7,TRBV20-1,CSALNLAETTYEQYF,TGCAGTGCCTTGAATCTAGCGGAAACCACCTACGAGCAGTACTTC
-,many,TRBJ2-3,TRBV2,CASSELTGDNTDTQYF,TGTGCCAGCAGTGAACTAACGGGGGATAACACAGATACGCAGTATTTT
TRBD2,-,TRBJ2-2,TRBV28,CASTTLAGVYPGELFF,TGTGCCAGCACAACATTAGCGGGAGTGTACCCCGGGGAGCTGTTTTTT
-,-,TRBJ1-2,TRBV3-1,CASSPGAGDYGYTF,TGTGCCAGCAGCCCCGGGGCAGGGGACTATGGCTACACCTTC
-,few,TRBJ1-2,TRBV7-9,CASVQTESHGYTF,TGTGCCAGCGTACAGACAGAGTCTCATGGCTACACCTTC
TRBD2,-,TRBJ2-7,TRBV9,CASSVGGRELYEQYF,TGTGCCAGCAGCGTAGGAGGGAGGGAGTTGTACGAGCAGTACTTC
-,many,TRBJ2-1,TRBV12-3/TRBV12-4,CAGGYSYNEQFF,TGTGCCGGAGGCTACTCCTACAATGAGCAGTTCTTC
TRBD2,-,TRBJ2-1,TRBV7-8,CASSLGSPGGSGNEQFF,TGTGCCAGCAGCTTAGGATCCCCGGGCGGGAGTGGGAATGAGCAGTTCTTC
-,many,TRBJ2-7,TRBV29-1,CSVEDVGYEQYF,TGCAGCGTTGAAGATGTTGGTTACGAGCAGTACTTC
TRBD2,many,TRBJ2-1,TRBV12-3/TRBV12-4,CASSSTGTRGYNEQFF,TGTGCCAGCAGTTCAACCGGGACTAGGGGCTACAATGAGCAGTTCTTC
-,many,TRBJ2-3,TRBV12-3/TRBV12-4,CASSPIAAPLYF,TGTGCCAGCAGTCCCATAGCGGCCCCCCTGTATTTT
-,-,TRBJ2-2,TRBV4-1,CASKEGVTGELFF,TGCGCCAGCAAGGAGGGGGTTACCGGGGAGCTGTTTTTT
TRBD2,few,TRBJ2-1,TRBV7-2,CASRLAGGTISYNEQFF,TGTGCCAGCAGACTAGCGGGAGGTACAATATCCTACAATGAGCAGTTCTTC
TRBD2,few,TRBJ2-1,TRBV20-1,CSTRLANSNEQFF,TGCAGTACCCGACTAGCTAATTCCAATGAGCAGTTCTTC
-,many,TRBJ2-1,TRBV25-1,CASRPPLVGQGNNEQFF,TGTGCCAGCAGACCCCCCCTCGTCGGCCAGGGAAACAATGAGCAGTTCTTC
TRBD1,-,TRBJ2-2,TRBV27,CASRGQVLDTGELFF,TGTGCCAGCAGGGGACAGGTATTGGACACCGGGGAGCTGTTTTTT
TRBD1,few,TRBJ2-1,TRBV9,CASSASLRTDRVDNEQFF,TGTGCCAGCAGCGCCAGTTTGAGGACGGACAGGGTTGACAATGAGCAGTTCTTC
-,-,TRBJ2-7,TRBV2,CASSESQDLYEQYF,TGTGCCAGCAGTGAATCACAGGATTTGTACGAGCAGTACTTC